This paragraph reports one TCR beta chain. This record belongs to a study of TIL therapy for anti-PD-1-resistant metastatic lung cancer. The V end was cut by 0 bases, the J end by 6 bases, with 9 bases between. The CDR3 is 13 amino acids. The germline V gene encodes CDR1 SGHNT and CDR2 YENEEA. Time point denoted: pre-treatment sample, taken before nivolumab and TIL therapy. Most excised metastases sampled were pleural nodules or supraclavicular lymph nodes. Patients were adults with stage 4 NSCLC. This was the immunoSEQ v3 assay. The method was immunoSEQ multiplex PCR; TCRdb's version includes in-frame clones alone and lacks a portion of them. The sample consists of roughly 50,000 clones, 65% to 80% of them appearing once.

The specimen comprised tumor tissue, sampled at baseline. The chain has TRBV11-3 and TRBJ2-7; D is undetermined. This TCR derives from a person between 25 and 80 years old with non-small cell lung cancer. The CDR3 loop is CASSLDMGFEQYF. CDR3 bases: TGTGCCAGCAGCTTAGATATGGGGTTCGAGCAGTACTTC.